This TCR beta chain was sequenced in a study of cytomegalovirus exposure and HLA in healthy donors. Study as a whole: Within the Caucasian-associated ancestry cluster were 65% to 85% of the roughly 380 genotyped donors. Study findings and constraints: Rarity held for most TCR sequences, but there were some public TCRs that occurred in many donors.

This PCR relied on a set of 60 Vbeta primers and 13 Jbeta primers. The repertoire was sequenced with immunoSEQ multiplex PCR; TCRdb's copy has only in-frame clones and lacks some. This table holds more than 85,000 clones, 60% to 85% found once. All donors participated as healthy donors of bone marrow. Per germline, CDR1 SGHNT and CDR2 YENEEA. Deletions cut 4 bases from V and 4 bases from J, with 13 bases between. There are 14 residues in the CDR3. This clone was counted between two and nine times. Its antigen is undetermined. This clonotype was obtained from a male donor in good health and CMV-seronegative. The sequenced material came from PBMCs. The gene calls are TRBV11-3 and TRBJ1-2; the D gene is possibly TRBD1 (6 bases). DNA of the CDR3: TGTGCCAGCAGCTCCCTACAGGGATCCTATGGCTACACCTTC. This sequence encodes CASSSLQGSYGYTF.